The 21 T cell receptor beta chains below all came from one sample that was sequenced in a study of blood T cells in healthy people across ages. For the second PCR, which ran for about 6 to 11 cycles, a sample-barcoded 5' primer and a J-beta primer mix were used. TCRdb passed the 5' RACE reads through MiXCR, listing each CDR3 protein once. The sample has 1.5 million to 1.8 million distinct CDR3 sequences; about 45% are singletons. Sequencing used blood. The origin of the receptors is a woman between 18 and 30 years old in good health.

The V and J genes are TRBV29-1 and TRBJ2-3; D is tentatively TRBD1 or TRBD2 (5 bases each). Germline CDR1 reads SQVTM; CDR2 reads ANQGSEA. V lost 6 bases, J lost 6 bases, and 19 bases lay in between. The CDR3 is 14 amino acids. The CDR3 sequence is CSVATGPRSDTQYF. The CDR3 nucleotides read TGCAGCGTCGCAACGGGACCCAGGTCGGATACGCAGTATTTT.

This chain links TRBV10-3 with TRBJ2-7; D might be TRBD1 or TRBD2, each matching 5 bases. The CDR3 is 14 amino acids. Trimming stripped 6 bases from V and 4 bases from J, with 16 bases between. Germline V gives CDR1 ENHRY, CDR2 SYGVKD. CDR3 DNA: TGTGCCATCAGGGGGGACCCTAGGAAGTACGAGCAGTACTTC. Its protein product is CAIRGDPRKYEQYF.

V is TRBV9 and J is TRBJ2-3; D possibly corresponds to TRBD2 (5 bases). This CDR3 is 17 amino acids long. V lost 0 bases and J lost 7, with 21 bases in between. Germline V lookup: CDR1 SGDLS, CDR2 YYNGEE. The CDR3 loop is CASSVGGAQVIYNTQYF. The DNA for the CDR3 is TGTGCCAGCAGCGTAGGGGGAGCGCAAGTCATTTACAATACGCAGTATTTT. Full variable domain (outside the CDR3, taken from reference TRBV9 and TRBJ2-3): DSGVTQTPKHLITATGQRVTLRCSPRSGDLSVYWYQQSLDQGLQFLIQYYNGEERAKGNILERFSAQQFPDLHSELNLSSLELGDSALYFCASSVGGAQVIYNTQYFGPGTRLTVL.

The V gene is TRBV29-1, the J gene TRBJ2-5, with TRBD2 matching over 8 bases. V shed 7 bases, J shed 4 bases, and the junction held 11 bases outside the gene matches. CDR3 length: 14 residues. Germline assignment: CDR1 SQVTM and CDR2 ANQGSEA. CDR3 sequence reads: CSADKRELGETQYF. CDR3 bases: TGCAGCGCAGATAAGCGGGAGTTAGGAGAGACCCAGTACTTC.

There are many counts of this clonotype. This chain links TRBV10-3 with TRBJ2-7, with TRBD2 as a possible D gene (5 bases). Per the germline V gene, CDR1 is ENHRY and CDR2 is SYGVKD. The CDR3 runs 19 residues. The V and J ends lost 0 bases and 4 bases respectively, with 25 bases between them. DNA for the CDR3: TGTGCCATCAGTGAGTCGATACTGTTGGAGGCAGCTCTAGGTTACGAGCAGTACTTC. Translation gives CAISESILLEAALGYEQYF.

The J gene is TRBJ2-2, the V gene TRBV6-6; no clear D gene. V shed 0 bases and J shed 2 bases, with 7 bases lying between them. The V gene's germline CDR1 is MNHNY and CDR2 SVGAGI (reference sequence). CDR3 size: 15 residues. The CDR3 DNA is TGTGCCAGCAGTTACTCGTTCACTAACACCGGGGAGCTGTTTTTT. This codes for CASSYSFTNTGELFF.

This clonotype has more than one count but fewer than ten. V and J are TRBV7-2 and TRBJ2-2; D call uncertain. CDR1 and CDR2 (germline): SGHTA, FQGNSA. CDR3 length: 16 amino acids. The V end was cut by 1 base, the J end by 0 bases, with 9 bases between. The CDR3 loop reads CASSLVAWSNTGELFF. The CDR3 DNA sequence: TGTGCCAGCAGCTTAGTGGCCTGGTCGAACACCGGGGAGCTGTTTTTT.

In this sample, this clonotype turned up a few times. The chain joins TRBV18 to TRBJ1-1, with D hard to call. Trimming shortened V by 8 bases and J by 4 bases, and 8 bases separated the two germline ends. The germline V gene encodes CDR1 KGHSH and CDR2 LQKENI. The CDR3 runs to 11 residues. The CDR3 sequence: CASSPSTEAFF. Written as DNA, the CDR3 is TGTGCCAGCAGCCCCAGCACTGAAGCTTTCTTT.

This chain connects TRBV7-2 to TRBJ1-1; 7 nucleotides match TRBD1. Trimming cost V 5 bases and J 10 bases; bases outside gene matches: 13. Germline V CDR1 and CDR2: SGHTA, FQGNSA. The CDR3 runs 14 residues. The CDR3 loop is CASSRYSGGYSAFF. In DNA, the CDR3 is TGTGCCAGCAGCCGTTATTCAGGGGGATACTCAGCTTTCTTT.

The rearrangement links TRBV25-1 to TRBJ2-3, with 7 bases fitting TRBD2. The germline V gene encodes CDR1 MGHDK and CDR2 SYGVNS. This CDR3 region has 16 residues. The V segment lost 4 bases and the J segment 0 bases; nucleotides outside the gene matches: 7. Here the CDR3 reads CASSGSSGPSTDTQYF. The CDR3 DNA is TGTGCCAGCAGTGGGTCTAGCGGACCCAGCACAGATACGCAGTATTTT.

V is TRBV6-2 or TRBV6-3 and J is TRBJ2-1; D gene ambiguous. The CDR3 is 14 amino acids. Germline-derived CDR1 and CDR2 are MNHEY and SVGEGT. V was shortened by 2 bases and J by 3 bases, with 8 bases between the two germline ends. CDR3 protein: CASSYPADYNEQFF. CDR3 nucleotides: TGTGCCAGCAGTTACCCCGCGGACTACAATGAGCAGTTCTTC.

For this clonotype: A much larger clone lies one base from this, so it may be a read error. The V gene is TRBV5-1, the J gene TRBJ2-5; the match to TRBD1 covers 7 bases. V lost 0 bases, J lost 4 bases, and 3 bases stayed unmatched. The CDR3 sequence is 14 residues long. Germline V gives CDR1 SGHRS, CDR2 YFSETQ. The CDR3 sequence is CASSLGDSLETQYF. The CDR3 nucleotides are TGCGCCAGCAGCTTGGGGGACAGCCTAGAGACCCAGTACTTC.

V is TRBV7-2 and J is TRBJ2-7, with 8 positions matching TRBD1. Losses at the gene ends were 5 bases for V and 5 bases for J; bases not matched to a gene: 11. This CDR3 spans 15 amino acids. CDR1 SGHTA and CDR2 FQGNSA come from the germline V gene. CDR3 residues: CASSKLDRVADEQYF. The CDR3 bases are TGTGCCAGCAGCAAATTGGACAGGGTAGCCGACGAGCAGTACTTC.

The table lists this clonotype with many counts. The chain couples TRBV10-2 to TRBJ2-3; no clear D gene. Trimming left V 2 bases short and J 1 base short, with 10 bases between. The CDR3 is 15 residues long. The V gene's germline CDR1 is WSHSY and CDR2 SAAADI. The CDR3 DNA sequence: TGCGCCAGCAGTGAGGTCCGTACAGGCACAGATACGCAGTATTTT. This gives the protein CASSEVRTGTDTQYF.

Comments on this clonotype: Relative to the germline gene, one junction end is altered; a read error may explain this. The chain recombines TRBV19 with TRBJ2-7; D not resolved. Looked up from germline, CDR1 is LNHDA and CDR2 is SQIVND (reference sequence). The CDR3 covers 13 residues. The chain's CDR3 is CASSPIYSHEQYF. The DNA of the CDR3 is TGTGCCAGTAGTCCCATCTACTCCCACGAGCAGTACTTC.

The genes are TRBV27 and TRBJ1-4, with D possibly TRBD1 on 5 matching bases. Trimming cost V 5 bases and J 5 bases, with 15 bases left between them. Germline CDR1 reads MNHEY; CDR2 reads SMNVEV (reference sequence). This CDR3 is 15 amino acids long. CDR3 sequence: CASSIWGRVNEKLFF. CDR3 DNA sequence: TGTGCCAGCAGTATATGGGGACGGGTAAATGAAAAACTGTTTTTT.

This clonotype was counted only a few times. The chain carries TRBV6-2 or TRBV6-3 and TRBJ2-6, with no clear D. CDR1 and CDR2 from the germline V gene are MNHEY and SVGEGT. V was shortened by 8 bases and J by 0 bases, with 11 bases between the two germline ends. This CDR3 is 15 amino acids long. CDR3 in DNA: TGTGCCAGCCGAAGAGACAACTCTGGGGCCAACGTCCTGACTTTC. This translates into CASRRDNSGANVLTF.

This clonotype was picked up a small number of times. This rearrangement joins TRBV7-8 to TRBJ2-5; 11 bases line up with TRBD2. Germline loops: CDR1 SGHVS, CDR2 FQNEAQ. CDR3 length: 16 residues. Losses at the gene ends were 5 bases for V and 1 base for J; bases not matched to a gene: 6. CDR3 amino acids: CASSPRLAGIQETQYF. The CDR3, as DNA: TGTGCCAGCAGCCCCCGACTAGCGGGGATCCAAGAGACCCAGTACTTC.

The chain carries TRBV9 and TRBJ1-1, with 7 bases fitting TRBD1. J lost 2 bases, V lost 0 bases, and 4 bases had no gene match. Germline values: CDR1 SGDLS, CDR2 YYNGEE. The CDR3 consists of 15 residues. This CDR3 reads CASSVEGTVNTEAFF. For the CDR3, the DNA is TGTGCCAGCAGCGTAGAGGGGACAGTTAACACTGAAGCTTTCTTT. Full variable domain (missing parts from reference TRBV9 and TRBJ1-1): DSGVTQTPKHLITATGQRVTLRCSPRSGDLSVYWYQQSLDQGLQFLIQYYNGEERAKGNILERFSAQQFPDLHSELNLSSLELGDSALYFCASSVEGTVNTEAFFGQGTRLTVV.

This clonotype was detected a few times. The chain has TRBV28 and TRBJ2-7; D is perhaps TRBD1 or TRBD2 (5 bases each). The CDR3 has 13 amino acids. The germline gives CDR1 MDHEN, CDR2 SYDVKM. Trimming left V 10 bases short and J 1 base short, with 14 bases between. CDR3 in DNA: TGTGCCACCGCCGGGGCGGGTTCCTACGAGCAGTACTTC. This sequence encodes CATAGAGSYEQYF.

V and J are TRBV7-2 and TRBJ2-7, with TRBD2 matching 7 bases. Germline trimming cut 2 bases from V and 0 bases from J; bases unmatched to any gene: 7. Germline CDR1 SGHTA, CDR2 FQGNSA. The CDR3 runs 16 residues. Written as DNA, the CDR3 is TGTGCCAGCAGCTTACTCGGGGGGACTTACTCCTACGAGCAGTACTTC. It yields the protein CASSLLGGTYSYEQYF.